This T cell receptor beta chain was recorded in a study of blood T cell repertoires in COVID-19. Study context: The cDNA or gDNA used as material had been derived from T cells, B-cell-depleted T cells, or PBMCs.

The V end lost 3 bases, the J end lost 3 bases, and 12 bases lay between the germline ends. Germline CDR1 is MGHRA and CDR2 is YSYEKL. The CDR3 totals 14 residues. Only in-frame clones appear in the TCRdb table, and some are missing; sequencing was by immunoSEQ multiplex PCR. The table includes approximately 73,000 clones, 86% detected once. The chain carries TRBV4-1 and TRBJ2-7; possible D gene TRBD1, 6 bases. This TCR derives from a woman aged 55 to 70 with acute or convalescent COVID-19. Source material: peripheral blood. The CDR3 is CASSQGGRGYEQYF. In DNA, the CDR3 is TGCGCCAGCAGCCAGGGCGGCAGGGGCTACGAGCAGTACTTC.